The T cell receptor (beta chain) under discussion was sequenced for a study of vaccination and CD4 T cells after COVID-19. Overall study context: Sampling post-COVID took place a median around 91 days after diagnosis (range 35 to 161). Control cultures were given a CEFX pool, an HIV-1 Nef pool, or no peptide.

This clonotype came up once. The antigen is unknown. An Oncomine TCR Beta short-read assay was used to sequence the DNA from cultured CD4+ T cells. TCRdb passed the PCR reads through MiXCR, listing each CDR3 protein once. The sample gives 15,000 to 20,000 distinct CDR3 sequences, approximately 50% of which show up once; 9% to 10% is in the top ten. Trimming cost V 2 bases and J 3 bases, with 14 bases left between them. CDR1 and CDR2 from the germline V gene are LGHNT and FRNRAP. The CDR3 runs 16 residues. This sample's treatment: approximately 11-day PBMC culture with coronavirus spike peptide pools or control peptides (ViraFEST assay). ViraFEST sequenced TCRs after peptide-pool expansion of antigen-specific T cells. Negative selection purified CD4+ T cells after less than 12 days of culture.

The receptor's source is a human donor who had recovered from COVID-19. This specimen consisted of CD4+ T cells from blood, cultured in vitro, obtained after SARS-CoV-2 vaccination. The chain recombines TRBV12-5 with TRBJ2-1; unclear D gene. CDR3 nucleotide sequence: TGTGCTAGTGGTTTGTCGACACGAACCCACTACAATGAGCAGTTCTTC. Protein product: CASGLSTRTHYNEQFF.